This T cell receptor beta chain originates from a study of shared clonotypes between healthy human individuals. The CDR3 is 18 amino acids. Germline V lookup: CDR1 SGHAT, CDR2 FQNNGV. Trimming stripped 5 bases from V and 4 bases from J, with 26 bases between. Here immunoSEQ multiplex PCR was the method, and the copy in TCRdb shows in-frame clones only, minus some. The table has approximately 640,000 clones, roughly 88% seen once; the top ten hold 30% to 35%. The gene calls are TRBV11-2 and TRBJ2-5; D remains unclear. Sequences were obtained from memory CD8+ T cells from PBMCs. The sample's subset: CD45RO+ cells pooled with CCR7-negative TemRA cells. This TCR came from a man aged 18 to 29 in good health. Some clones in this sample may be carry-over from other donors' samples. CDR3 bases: TGTGCCAGCAGCGTGACTGTTGGTTATTCGAGGTCGGGAGAGACCCAGTACTTC. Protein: CASSVTVGYSRSGETQYF.